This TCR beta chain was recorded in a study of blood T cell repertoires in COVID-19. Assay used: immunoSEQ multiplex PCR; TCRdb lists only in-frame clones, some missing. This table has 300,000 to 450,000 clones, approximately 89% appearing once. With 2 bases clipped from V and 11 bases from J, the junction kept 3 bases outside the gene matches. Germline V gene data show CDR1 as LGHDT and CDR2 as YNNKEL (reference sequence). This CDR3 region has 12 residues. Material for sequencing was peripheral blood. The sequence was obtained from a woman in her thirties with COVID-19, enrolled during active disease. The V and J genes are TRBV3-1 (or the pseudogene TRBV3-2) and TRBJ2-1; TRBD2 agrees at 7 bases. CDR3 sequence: CASSQLAAQQFF. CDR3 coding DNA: TGTGCCAGCAGCCAACTAGCGGCCCAGCAGTTCTTC.